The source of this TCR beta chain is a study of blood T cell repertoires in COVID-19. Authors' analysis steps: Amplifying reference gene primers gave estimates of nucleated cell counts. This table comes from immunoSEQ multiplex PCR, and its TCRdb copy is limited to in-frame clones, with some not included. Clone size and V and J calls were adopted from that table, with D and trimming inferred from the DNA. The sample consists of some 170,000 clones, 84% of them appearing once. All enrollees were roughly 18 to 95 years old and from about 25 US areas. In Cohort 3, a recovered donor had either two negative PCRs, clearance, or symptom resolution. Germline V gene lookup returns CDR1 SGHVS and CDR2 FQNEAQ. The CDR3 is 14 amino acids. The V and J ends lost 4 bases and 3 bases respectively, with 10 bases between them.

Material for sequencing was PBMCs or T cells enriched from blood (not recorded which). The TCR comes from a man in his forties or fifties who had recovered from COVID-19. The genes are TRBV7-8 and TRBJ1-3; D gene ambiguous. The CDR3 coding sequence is TGTGCCAGCAGCTCGCGAGCTAGTGGAAACACCATATATTTT. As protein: CASSSRASGNTIYF. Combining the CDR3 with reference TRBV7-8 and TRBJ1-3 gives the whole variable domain GAGVSQSPRYKVAKRGQDVALRCDPISGHVSLFWYQQALGQGPEFLTYFQNEAQLDKSGLPSDRFFAERPEGSVSTLKIQRTQQEDSAVYLCASSSRASGNTIYFGEGSWLTVV.